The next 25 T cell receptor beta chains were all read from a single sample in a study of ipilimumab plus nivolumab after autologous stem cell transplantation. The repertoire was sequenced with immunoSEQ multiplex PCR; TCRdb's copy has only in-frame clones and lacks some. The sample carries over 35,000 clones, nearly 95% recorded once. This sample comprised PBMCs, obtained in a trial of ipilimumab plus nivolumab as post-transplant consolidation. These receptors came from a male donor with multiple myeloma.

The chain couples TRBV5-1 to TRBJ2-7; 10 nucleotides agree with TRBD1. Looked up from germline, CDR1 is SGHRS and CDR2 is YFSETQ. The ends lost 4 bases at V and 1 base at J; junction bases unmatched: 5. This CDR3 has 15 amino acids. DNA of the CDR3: TGCGCCAGCAGCCCCAGGGGACAGGGGTCCTACGAGCAGTACTTC. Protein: CASSPRGQGSYEQYF.

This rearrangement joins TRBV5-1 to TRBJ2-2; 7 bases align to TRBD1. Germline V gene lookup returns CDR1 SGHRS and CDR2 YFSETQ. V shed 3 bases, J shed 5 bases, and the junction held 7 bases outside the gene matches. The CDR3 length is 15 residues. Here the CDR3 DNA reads TGCGCCAGCAGCTACACCGGGACAGTGACCGGGGAGCTGTTTTTT. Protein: CASSYTGTVTGELFF. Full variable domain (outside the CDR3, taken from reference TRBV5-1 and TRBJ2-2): KAGVTQTPRYLIKTRGQQVTLSCSPISGHRSVSWYQQTPGQGLQFLFEYFSETQRNKGNFPGRFSGRQFSNSRSEMNVSTLELGDSALYLCASSYTGTVTGELFFGEGSRLTVL.

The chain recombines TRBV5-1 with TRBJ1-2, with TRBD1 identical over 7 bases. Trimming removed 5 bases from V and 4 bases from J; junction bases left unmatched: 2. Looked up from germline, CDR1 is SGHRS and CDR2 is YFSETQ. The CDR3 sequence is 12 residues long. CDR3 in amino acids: CASSRQGYGYTF. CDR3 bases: TGCGCCAGCAGTAGACAGGGCTATGGCTACACCTTC.

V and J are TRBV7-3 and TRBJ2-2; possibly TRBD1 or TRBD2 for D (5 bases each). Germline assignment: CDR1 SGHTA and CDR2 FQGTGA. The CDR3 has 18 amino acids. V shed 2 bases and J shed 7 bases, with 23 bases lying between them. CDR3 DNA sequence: TGTGCCAGCAGCTTAGTTGGGAGACTACGTAAGGGGAGCGGGGAGCTGTTTTTT. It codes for CASSLVGRLRKGSGELFF. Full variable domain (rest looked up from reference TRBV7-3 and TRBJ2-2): GAGVSQTPSNKVTEKGKYVELRCDPISGHTALYWYRQSLGQGPEFLIYFQGTGAADDSGLPNDRFFAVRPEGSVSTLKIQRTERGDSAVYLCASSLVGRLRKGSGELFFGEGSRLTVL.

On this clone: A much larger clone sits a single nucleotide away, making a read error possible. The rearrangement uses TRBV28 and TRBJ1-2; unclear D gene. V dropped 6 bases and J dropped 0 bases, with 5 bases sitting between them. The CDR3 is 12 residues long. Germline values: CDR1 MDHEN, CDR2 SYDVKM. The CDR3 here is CASRRANYGYTF. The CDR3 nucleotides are TGTGCCAGCAGGCGGGCTAACTATGGCTACACCTTC.

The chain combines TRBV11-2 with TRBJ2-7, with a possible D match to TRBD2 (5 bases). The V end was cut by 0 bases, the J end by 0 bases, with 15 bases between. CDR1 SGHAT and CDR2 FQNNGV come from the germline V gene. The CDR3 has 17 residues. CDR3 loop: CASSLDMGSTISYEQYF. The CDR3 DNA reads TGTGCCAGCAGCTTAGATATGGGGAGTACAATCTCCTACGAGCAGTACTTC.

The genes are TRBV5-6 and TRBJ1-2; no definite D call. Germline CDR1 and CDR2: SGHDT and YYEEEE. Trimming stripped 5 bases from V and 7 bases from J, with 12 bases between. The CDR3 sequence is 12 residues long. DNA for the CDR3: TGTGCCAGCAGGTTGAGGGAGGGTGGCTACACCTTC. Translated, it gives CASRLREGGYTF.

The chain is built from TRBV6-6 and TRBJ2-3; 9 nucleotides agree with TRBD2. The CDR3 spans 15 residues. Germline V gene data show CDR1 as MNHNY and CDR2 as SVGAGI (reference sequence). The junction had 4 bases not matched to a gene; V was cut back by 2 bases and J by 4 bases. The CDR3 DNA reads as TGTGCCAGCAGTTACGGGGCGGGAGGGGCAGATACGCAGTATTTT. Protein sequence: CASSYGAGGADTQYF.

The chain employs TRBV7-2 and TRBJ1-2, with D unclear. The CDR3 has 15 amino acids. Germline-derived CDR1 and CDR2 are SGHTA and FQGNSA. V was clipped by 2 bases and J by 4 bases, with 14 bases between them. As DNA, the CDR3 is TGTGCCAGCAGCTTACGCGTAGACTTAGCCTATGGCTACACCTTC. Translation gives CASSLRVDLAYGYTF.

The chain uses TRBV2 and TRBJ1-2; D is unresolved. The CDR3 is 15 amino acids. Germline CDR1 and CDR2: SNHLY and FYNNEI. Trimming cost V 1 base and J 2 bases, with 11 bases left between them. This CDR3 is CASSEVEGLNYGYTF. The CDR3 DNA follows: TGTGCCAGCAGTGAAGTGGAAGGGCTAAACTATGGCTACACCTTC.

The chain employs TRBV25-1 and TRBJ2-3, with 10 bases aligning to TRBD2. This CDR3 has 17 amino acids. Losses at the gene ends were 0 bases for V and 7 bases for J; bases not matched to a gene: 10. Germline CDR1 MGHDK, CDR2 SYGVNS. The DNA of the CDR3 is TGTGCCAGCAGTGAATACCCCCGGGCTAGCGGGAGAAATACGCAGTATTTT. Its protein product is CASSEYPRASGRNTQYF.

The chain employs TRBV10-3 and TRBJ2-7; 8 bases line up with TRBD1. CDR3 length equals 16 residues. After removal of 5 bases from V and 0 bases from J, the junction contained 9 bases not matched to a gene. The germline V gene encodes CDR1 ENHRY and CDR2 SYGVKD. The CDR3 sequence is CAISPGQEKGSYEQYF. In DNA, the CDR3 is TGTGCCATCAGTCCGGGACAGGAGAAAGGCTCCTACGAGCAGTACTTC.

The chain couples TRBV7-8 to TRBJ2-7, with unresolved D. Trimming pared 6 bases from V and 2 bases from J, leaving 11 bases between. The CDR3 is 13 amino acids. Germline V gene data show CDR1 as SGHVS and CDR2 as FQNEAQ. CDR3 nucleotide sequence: TGTGCCAGCAGTCTACCGTTTACCTACGAGCAGTACTTC. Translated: CASSLPFTYEQYF.

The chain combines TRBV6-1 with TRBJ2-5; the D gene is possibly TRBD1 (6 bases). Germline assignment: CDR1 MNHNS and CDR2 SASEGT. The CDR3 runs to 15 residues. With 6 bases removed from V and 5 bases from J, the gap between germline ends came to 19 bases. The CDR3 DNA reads TGTGCCAGCAGCGCTCCACAACAGGGCCGGGAGACCCAGTACTTC. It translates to CASSAPQQGRETQYF.

The CDR3 reads CASSYSGGLRTEAFF. CDR3 nucleotide sequence: TGTGCCAGCAGTTACTCAGGGGGCCTGAGGACTGAAGCTTTCTTT. The chain couples TRBV6-5 to TRBJ1-1; TRBD1 agrees at 7 bases. Germline V gives CDR1 MNHEY, CDR2 SVGAGI. V lost 0 bases to trimming and J lost 5 bases; unmatched junction nucleotides: 6. CDR3 length: 15 amino acids.

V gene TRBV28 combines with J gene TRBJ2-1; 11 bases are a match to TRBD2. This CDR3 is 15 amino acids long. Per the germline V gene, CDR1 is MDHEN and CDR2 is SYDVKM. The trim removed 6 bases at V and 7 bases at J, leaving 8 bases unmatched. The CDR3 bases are TGTGCCAGCAGGAGACTAGCGGGATCGTGGAATGAGCAGTTCTTC. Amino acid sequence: CASRRLAGSWNEQFF.

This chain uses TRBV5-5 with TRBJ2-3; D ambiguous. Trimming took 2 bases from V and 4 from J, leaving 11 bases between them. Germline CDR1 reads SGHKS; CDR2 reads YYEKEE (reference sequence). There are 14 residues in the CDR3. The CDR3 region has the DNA TGTGCCAGCAGCTTAACAAGAGCATCAGATACGCAGTATTTT. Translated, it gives CASSLTRASDTQYF.

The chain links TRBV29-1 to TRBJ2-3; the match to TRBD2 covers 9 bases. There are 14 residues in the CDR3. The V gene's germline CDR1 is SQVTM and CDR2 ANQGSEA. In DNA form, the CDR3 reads TGCAGTCTGAGCGGGGGGAGAGGCACAGATACGCAGTATTTT. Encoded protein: CSLSGGRGTDTQYF.

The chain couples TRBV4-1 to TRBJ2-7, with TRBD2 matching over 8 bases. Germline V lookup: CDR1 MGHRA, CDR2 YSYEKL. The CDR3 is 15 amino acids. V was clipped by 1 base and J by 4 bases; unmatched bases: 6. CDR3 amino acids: CASSQGPSGSYEQYF. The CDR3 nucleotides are TGCGCCAGCAGCCAAGGACCTAGCGGGTCTTACGAGCAGTACTTC.

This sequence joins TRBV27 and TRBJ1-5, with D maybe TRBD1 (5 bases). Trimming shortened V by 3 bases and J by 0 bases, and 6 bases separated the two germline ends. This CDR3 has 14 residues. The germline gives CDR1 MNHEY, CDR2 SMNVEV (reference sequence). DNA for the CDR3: TGTGCCAGCAGTTTCAGGGATAGCAATCAGCCCCAGCATTTT. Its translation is CASSFRDSNQPQHF.

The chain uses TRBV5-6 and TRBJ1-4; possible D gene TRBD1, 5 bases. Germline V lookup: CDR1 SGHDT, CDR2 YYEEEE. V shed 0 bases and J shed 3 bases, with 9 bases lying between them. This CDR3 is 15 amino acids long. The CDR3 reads CASSLGWGANEKLFF. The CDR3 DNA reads TGTGCCAGCAGCTTGGGATGGGGGGCTAATGAAAAACTGTTTTTT.

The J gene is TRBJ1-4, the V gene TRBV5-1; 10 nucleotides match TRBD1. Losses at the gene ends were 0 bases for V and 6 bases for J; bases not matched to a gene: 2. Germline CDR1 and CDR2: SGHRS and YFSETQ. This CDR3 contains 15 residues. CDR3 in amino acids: CASSLGGTGDEKLFF. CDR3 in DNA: TGCGCCAGCAGCTTGGGTGGGACAGGGGATGAAAAACTGTTTTTT.

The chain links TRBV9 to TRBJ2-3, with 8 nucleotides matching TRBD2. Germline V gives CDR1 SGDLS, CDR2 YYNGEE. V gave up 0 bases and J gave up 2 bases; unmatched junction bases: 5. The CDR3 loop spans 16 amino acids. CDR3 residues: CASSVGIAGLTDTQYF. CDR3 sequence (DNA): TGTGCCAGCAGCGTAGGGATAGCGGGGCTCACAGATACGCAGTATTTT.

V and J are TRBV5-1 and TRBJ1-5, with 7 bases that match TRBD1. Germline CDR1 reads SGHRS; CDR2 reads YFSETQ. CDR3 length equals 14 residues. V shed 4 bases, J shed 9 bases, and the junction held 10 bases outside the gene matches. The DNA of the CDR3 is TGCGCCAGCAGCCAGGGGGGCCCTGGGTTGCCCCAGCATTTT. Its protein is CASSQGGPGLPQHF.

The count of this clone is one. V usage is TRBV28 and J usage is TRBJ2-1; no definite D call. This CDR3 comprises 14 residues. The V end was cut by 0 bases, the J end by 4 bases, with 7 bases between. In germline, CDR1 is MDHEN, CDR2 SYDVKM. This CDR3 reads CASSLWASYNEQFF. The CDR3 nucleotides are TGTGCCAGCAGTTTATGGGCCAGTTACAATGAGCAGTTCTTC.